This T cell receptor beta chain was found in a study of Graves' ophthalmopathy and Graves' hyperthyroidism. Overall study: Being free of ophthalmopathy for 18 months of follow-up defined stable hyperthyroidism.

CDR1 LNHDA and CDR2 SQIVND come from the germline V gene (reference sequence). V lost 7 bases and J 3 bases, leaving 10 bases between the germline ends. CDR3 length: 13 amino acids. The authors amplified TCR beta CDR3 regions, and they did so from RNA transcripts for repertoire sequencing. In the first round, RT-PCR was carried out with HTBI primers, and a multiplex PCR formed the second round. TCRdb used MiXCR to reprocess the multiplex PCR reads, holding one entry per CDR3 protein. The repertoire holds over a million distinct CDR3 sequences, with roughly two fifths as singletons. Ten or more counts support this clonotype. Other autoimmune diseases, uncontrolled infections, pregnancy or lactation ruled patients out of participation.

The chain joins TRBV19 to TRBJ1-5; D gene uncertain. This receptor was identified in an adult man with Graves' hyperthyroidism. The source material was peripheral blood or thyroid tissue (not recorded which). The CDR3 here is CASKTGNNQPQHF. The CDR3, as DNA: TGTGCCAGTAAGACGGGAAACAATCAGCCCCAGCATTTT.